This T cell receptor beta chain was sequenced for a study of cytomegalovirus exposure and HLA in healthy donors. The study sampled nominally healthy donors, though unrecorded immune exposures were likely. Amplification used 60 Vbeta primers and 13 Jbeta primers. Clones were read by immunoSEQ multiplex PCR, and TCRdb kept only the in-frame ones, dropping some. The sample gives fewer than 250,000 clones, roughly 80% of which show up once; 2.9% is in the top ten. The trim removed 2 bases at V and 5 bases at J, leaving 11 bases unmatched. CDR3 size: 17 residues. Germline-derived CDR1 and CDR2 are MNHEY and SMNVEV (reference sequence).

The sample comprised PBMCs. The TCR was taken from a man aged 25-45 years in good health and CMV-seronegative. The genes are TRBV27 and TRBJ1-5; 8 bases agree with TRBD1. CDR3 nucleotide sequence: TGTGCCAGCAGTTTAGGGGACAGGCCCTTACACGATCAGCCCCAGCATTTT. Its translation is CASSLGDRPLHDQPQHF.